Following are 24 T cell receptor beta chains from one sample sequenced in a study of blood T cell repertoires in COVID-19. Only in-frame clones appear in the TCRdb table, and some are missing; sequencing was by immunoSEQ multiplex PCR. This table has around 100,000 clones, 85% to 90% appearing once. Sequencing was done on a sample of peripheral blood. These receptors were obtained from a woman between 45 and 65 years old with acute or convalescent COVID-19.

The rearrangement uses TRBV2 and TRBJ1-1; 8 nucleotides line up with TRBD1. V gave up 8 bases and J gave up 1 base; unmatched junction bases: 12. The germline gives CDR1 SNHLY, CDR2 FYNNEI. The CDR3 length is 16 residues. DNA of the CDR3: TGTGCCAGCTACGGGGCAGGGGGCGTCTGGAACACTGAAGCTTTCTTT. Encoded protein: CASYGAGGVWNTEAFF.

This chain joins TRBV3-1 (or the pseudogene TRBV3-2) and TRBJ1-1; weak D call: TRBD1 (6 bases). The CDR3 totals 13 residues. CDR1 LGHDT and CDR2 YNNKEL come from the germline V gene (reference sequence). Deletions cut 4 bases from V and 5 bases from J, with 11 bases between. This chain's CDR3 is CASSLPGTTEAFF. CDR3 nucleotides: TGTGCCAGCAGCCTACCTGGGACAACTGAAGCTTTCTTT.

The chain uses TRBV25-1 and TRBJ1-3, with a weak D call TRBD1 (5 bases). The V end lost 3 bases, the J end lost 4 bases, and 16 bases lay between the germline ends. This CDR3 has 16 amino acids. The germline gives CDR1 MGHDK, CDR2 SYGVNS. CDR3 nucleotides: TGTGCCAGCAGTGAGTCGGGCAGGGCTTCGGGAAACACCATATATTTT. Translated: CASSESGRASGNTIYF.

The chain couples TRBV7-9 to TRBJ2-7; D is ambiguous. V lost 4 bases to trimming and J lost 3 bases, with 10 bases between them. CDR1 is SEHNR, CDR2 FQNEAQ, per germline (reference sequence). The CDR3 loop spans 13 amino acids. CDR3 loop: CASSSRLNYEQYF. CDR3 sequence (DNA): TGTGCCAGCAGCTCGAGACTTAACTACGAGCAGTACTTC.

This chain joins TRBV4-3 and TRBJ2-2; D might be TRBD2 (6 bases). Germline V gene lookup returns CDR1 LGHNA and CDR2 YSLEER. The CDR3 is 16 amino acids. With 0 bases removed from V and 3 bases from J, the gap between germline ends came to 11 bases. CDR3 protein: CASSQEGGYYTGELFF. DNA of the CDR3: TGCGCCAGCAGCCAAGAAGGAGGGTATTACACCGGGGAGCTGTTTTTT.

The V and J genes are TRBV21-1 and TRBJ2-7; no DNA check was done on the table's D call, TRBD2. TRBV21-1 counts as a pseudogene. The CDR3 contains 14 residues. CDR3 sequence reads: CASSKGGSSYEQYF. Written as DNA, the CDR3 is TGTGCCAGCAGCAAAGGAGGGAGTAGCTACGAGCAGTACTTC.

The chain carries TRBV7-9 and TRBJ2-1; no clear D gene. The V gene's germline CDR1 is SEHNR and CDR2 FQNEAQ (reference sequence). The CDR3 covers 16 residues. Trimming shortened V by 5 bases and J by 9 bases, and 23 bases separated the two germline ends. Here the CDR3 reads CASSITYQARPSEQFF. CDR3 nucleotides: TGTGCCAGCAGCATAACGTATCAAGCGCGACCATCTGAGCAGTTCTTC.

The CDR3 sequence is CASGDRALTEAFF. In DNA, the CDR3 is TGTGCCAGCGGGGACAGGGCGTTGACTGAAGCTTTCTTT. V and J are TRBV28 and TRBJ1-1; TRBD1 matches 9 bases. V dropped 8 bases and J dropped 5; count of bases not matched to a gene: 6. CDR3 length equals 13 residues. Looked up from germline, CDR1 is MDHEN and CDR2 is SYDVKM.

The chain uses TRBV24-1 and TRBJ1-4; D ambiguous. CDR1 KGHDR and CDR2 SFDVKD come from the germline V gene. V lost 4 bases and J lost 3, with 8 bases in between. The CDR3 sequence is 14 residues long. CDR3 in amino acids: CATSESGPNEKLFF. The CDR3 DNA follows: TGTGCCACCAGTGAGTCAGGCCCTAATGAAAAACTGTTTTTT.

The chain carries TRBV27 and TRBJ2-5; D is undetermined. The germline V gene has CDR1 MNHEY and CDR2 SMNVEV (reference sequence). Trimming removed 3 bases from V and 9 bases from J, with 11 bases in between. This CDR3 is built from 12 residues. The CDR3 loop reads CASSFHSQAQYF. CDR3 DNA sequence: TGTGCCAGCAGTTTCCATAGTCAGGCCCAGTACTTC.

The J gene is TRBJ1-6, the V gene TRBV5-6; 12 bases line up with TRBD1. V lost 2 bases, J lost 9 bases, and 6 bases stayed unmatched. Germline V gives CDR1 SGHDT, CDR2 YYEEEE. The CDR3 loop spans 16 amino acids. The CDR3 sequence is CASSLVGQGAGSPLHF. The CDR3 DNA reads as TGTGCCAGCAGCTTAGTGGGACAGGGGGCCGGTTCACCCCTCCACTTT. Using reference TRBV5-6 and TRBJ1-6 for the parts outside the CDR3, the full variable domain is DAGVTQSPTHLIKTRGQQVTLRCSPKSGHDTVSWYQQALGQGPQFIFQYYEEEERQRGNFPDRFSGHQFPNYSSELNVNALLLGDSALYLCASSLVGQGAGSPLHFGNGTRLTVT.

The chain joins TRBV2 to TRBJ1-4; D unresolved. The CDR3 has 13 amino acids. The V and J ends lost 8 bases and 6 bases respectively, with 13 bases between them. Per the germline V gene, CDR1 is SNHLY and CDR2 is FYNNEI. For the CDR3, the DNA is TGTGCCAGCGTTATCGGGTGGGATGAAAAACTGTTTTTT. Translated: CASVIGWDEKLFF.

The chain carries TRBV6-4 and TRBJ1-1; D perhaps matches TRBD1 (5 bases). The germline V and J ends were trimmed by 4 bases and 7 bases, with 25 bases remaining between them. The V gene's germline CDR1 is MRHNA and CDR2 SNTAGT. The CDR3 has 17 residues. CDR3 residues: CASSATGEEDLSNEAFF. CDR3 nucleotides: TGTGCCAGCAGTGCCACGGGGGAGGAGGATCTGAGTAATGAAGCTTTCTTT.

The J gene is TRBJ1-2, the V gene TRBV19, with 10 bases identical to TRBD1. V gave up 7 bases and J gave up 4 bases; unmatched junction bases: 12. The CDR3 loop spans 16 amino acids. CDR1 and CDR2 (germline): LNHDA, SQIVND (reference sequence). This CDR3 is CASKEVGTGALYGYTF. CDR3 nucleotide sequence: TGTGCCAGTAAGGAAGTAGGGACAGGGGCTCTCTATGGCTACACCTTC. Full variable domain (rest looked up from reference TRBV19 and TRBJ1-2): DGGITQSPKYLFRKEGQNVTLSCEQNLNHDAMYWYRQDPGQGLRLIYYSQIVNDFQKGDIAEGYSVSREKKESFPLTVTSAQKNPTAFYLCASKEVGTGALYGYTFGSGTRLTVV.

The chain carries TRBV12-3 or TRBV12-4 and TRBJ1-3; no clear D gene. CDR3 size: 13 residues. V lost 7 bases and J 4 bases, leaving 11 bases between the germline ends. The CDR3 region is CASTLASGNTIYF. In DNA, the CDR3 is TGTGCCAGCACCCTTGCGTCGGGAAACACCATATATTTT.

V usage is TRBV5-4 and J usage is TRBJ1-1; D gene ambiguous. Looked up from germline, CDR1 is SGHNT and CDR2 is YYREEE (reference sequence). V lost 3 bases to trimming and J lost 8 bases, with 8 bases between them. CDR3 size: 11 residues. The CDR3 sequence is CASSSAGEAFF. DNA of the CDR3: TGTGCCAGCAGCTCGGCGGGGGAAGCTTTCTTT.

This clone was detected only once. The gene calls are TRBV6-5 and TRBJ2-7; D perhaps matches TRBD2 (6 bases). The CDR3 has 14 residues. The germline CDR1 and CDR2 sequences are MNHEY and SVGAGI. The V end was cut by 0 bases, the J end by 0 bases, with 6 bases between. The CDR3, as DNA: TGTGCCAGCAGTTACTCCGGGGGCTCCTACGAGCAGTACTTC. Protein: CASSYSGGSYEQYF.

This clone was seen more than once but under ten times. This chain's CDR3 is CASSLAPGGGYGYTF. Here the CDR3 DNA reads TGTGCCAGCAGCTTAGCCCCAGGGGGCGGCTATGGCTACACCTTC. The rearrangement uses TRBV11-2 and TRBJ1-2, with 8 bases lining up with TRBD1. This CDR3 region has 15 residues. After removal of 1 base from V and 4 bases from J, the junction contained 5 bases not matched to a gene. CDR1 is SGHAT and CDR2 is FQNNGV in the germline V gene.

This chain connects TRBV20-1 to TRBJ1-2; no clear D gene. This CDR3 is built from 12 residues. The germline V and J ends were trimmed by 3 bases and 2 bases, with 7 bases remaining between them. Germline assignment: CDR1 DFQATT and CDR2 SNEGSKA (reference sequence). CDR3 region: CSASHTNYGYTF. Here the CDR3 DNA reads TGCAGTGCTAGTCACACCAACTATGGCTACACCTTC.

The chain has TRBV7-2 and TRBJ1-1, with 9 bases aligning to TRBD1. The junction had 5 bases not matched to a gene; V was cut back by 1 base and J by 2 bases. CDR1 is SGHTA and CDR2 is FQGNSA in the germline V gene. This CDR3 spans 16 amino acids. The CDR3 bases are TGTGCCAGCAGCTTAGTCGGGACAGGGAGAAACACTGAAGCTTTCTTT. Protein: CASSLVGTGRNTEAFF.

This chain joins TRBV6-2 or TRBV6-3 and TRBJ1-2; D call uncertain. V dropped 5 bases and J dropped 2 bases, with 9 bases sitting between them. Germline CDR1 is MNHEY and CDR2 is SVGEGT. There are 13 residues in the CDR3. This CDR3 reads CASSLRENYGYTF. The CDR3 DNA is TGTGCCAGCAGTCTCCGGGAAAACTATGGCTACACCTTC.

The chain is built from TRBV7-9 and TRBJ2-3; 10 nucleotides match TRBD2. The CDR3 is 16 amino acids. J was trimmed by 7 bases and V by 4 bases; bases with no gene match: 11. Germline V lookup: CDR1 SEHNR, CDR2 FQNEAQ (reference sequence). The CDR3 here is CASSSIAGGLAHTQYF. CDR3 nucleotides: TGTGCCAGCAGCTCGATAGCGGGGGGCCTGGCTCATACGCAGTATTTT.

The rearrangement joins TRBV7-2 to TRBJ2-7; D is uncertain. The germline V and J ends were trimmed by 4 bases and 4 bases, with 5 bases remaining between them. Germline loops: CDR1 SGHTA, CDR2 FQGNSA. The CDR3 spans 11 residues. The CDR3 is CASSSRYEQYF. Written as DNA, the CDR3 is TGTGCCAGCAGCTCACGGTACGAGCAGTACTTC. Complete variable domain (other parts from reference TRBV7-2 and TRBJ2-7): GAGVSQSPSNKVTEKGKDVELRCDPISGHTALYWYRQSLGQGLEFLIYFQGNSAPDKSGLPSDRFSAERTGGSVSTLTIQRTQQEDSAVYLCASSSRYEQYFGPGTRLTVT.

The chain recombines TRBV18 with TRBJ1-1; D might be TRBD1 (5 bases). Trimming stripped 3 bases from V and 1 base from J, with 9 bases between. Looked up from germline, CDR1 is KGHSH and CDR2 is LQKENI. The CDR3 covers 14 residues. CDR3 DNA: TGTGCCAGCTCACCTGGGGCCTCGAACACTGAAGCTTTCTTT. Amino acid sequence: CASSPGASNTEAFF.